This TCR beta chain was identified in a study of metastatic and nonmetastatic thyroid tumors. Across the study: The comparison covered peripheral blood and tumor or nodule tissue in malignant and benign thyroid patients.

There were no patients who had received any treatment before thyroid surgery. Germline V lookup: CDR1 MRHNA, CDR2 SNTAGT. This CDR3 comprises 19 residues. The V segment lost 4 bases and the J segment 0 bases; nucleotides outside the gene matches: 17. TCRdb re-clonotyped the PCR reads through MiXCR. The data hold 5,200 or so clones, with around 23% observed a single time. Broader study findings: Patients with malignant thyroid tumors reportedly had significantly higher TCR beta diversity than those with benign nodules, in blood and tumor.

In regard to this clone: What it binds is not known.

V gene TRBV6-4 combines with J gene TRBJ2-7; TRBD1 agrees at 8 bases. Sequenced material: adjacent normal tissue. This clonotype was obtained from a female donor with papillary thyroid cancer or a benign thyroid nodule (not recorded which). Some clones in this sample may be carry-over from other donors' samples. The CDR3 spells CASSGWTGFNSIRSYEQYF. In DNA form, the CDR3 reads TGTGCCAGCAGTGGCTGGACAGGGTTCAATAGTATTCGCTCCTACGAGCAGTACTTC.